One and the same sample provided the 15 T cell receptor beta chains below, sequenced in a study of cytomegalovirus exposure and HLA in healthy donors. In the PCR, 60 Vbeta and 13 Jbeta primers were used. Sequenced by immunoSEQ multiplex PCR; TCRdb stores in-frame clones only, minus some. The sample has about 140,000 clones; roughly 78% are singletons. Sequenced sample: PBMCs. The receptors were gathered from a man aged 25 to 40 in good health.

The chain is built from TRBV4-3 and TRBJ2-2; TRBD2 agrees at 14 bases. V lost 0 bases and J lost 5; bases outside the gene matches: 5. Germline-derived CDR1 and CDR2 are LGHNA and YSLEER. The CDR3 is 18 residues long. This chain's CDR3 is CASSQDWGLAGATGELFF. CDR3 DNA: TGCGCCAGCAGCCAAGATTGGGGACTAGCGGGAGCGACCGGGGAGCTGTTTTTT.

This chain uses TRBV11-2 with TRBJ2-2; 9 nucleotides line up with TRBD2. V trimming: 4 bases; J trimming: 7 bases; junction bases outside the gene matches: 13. The V gene's germline CDR1 is SGHAT and CDR2 FQNNGV. The CDR3 covers 17 residues. The CDR3 here is CASSSPAGGPIVGELFF. Written as DNA, the CDR3 is TGTGCCAGCAGCTCACCCGCGGGAGGGCCGATTGTCGGGGAGCTGTTTTTT.

The chain recombines TRBV21-1 with TRBJ1-1; TRBD1 reflects the table's D call only, with no check against the DNA. TRBV21-1 is designated a pseudogene. The CDR3 totals 14 residues. The CDR3 is CASNLRQGNTEAFF. The CDR3 DNA reads TGTGCCAGCAACCTACGACAGGGGAACACTGAAGCTTTCTTT.

The CDR3 bases are TGTGCCAGCACGTTGGGGGGGATAACCTCCCGAGAGACCCAGTACTTC. As protein: CASTLGGITSRETQYF. The chain couples TRBV11-2 to TRBJ2-5; 7 bases agree with TRBD2. The CDR3 is made up of 16 amino acids. Trimming removed 7 bases from V and 4 bases from J; junction bases left unmatched: 15. Germline CDR1 and CDR2: SGHAT and FQNNGV.

CDR3 nucleotides: TGTGCCAGCAGTTTCGACGTGAGGGGCAATCAGCCCCAGCATTTT. It encodes CASSFDVRGNQPQHF. The chain carries TRBV6-5 and TRBJ1-5; D is uncertain. The V end lost 4 bases, the J end lost 2 bases, and 12 bases lay between the germline ends. CDR1 and CDR2 from the germline V gene are MNHEY and SVGAGI. The CDR3 has 15 amino acids.

The rearrangement joins TRBV19 to TRBJ1-3, with D maybe TRBD1 (6 bases). The ends were cut back, 5 bases at V and 0 bases at J, with 17 bases in the middle. There are 17 residues in the CDR3. Germline loops: CDR1 LNHDA, CDR2 SQIVND (reference sequence). The CDR3 spells CASSFLPNRDSGNTIYF. CDR3 coding DNA: TGTGCCAGTAGTTTCCTCCCCAACAGGGACTCTGGAAACACCATATATTTT.

The gene calls are TRBV7-3 and TRBJ2-2; possibly TRBD1 for D (6 bases). This CDR3 is 15 amino acids long. The germline V gene has CDR1 SGHTA and CDR2 FQGTGA. Trimming left V 4 bases short and J 0 bases short, with 9 bases between. The CDR3: CASSSGTTNTGELFF. Written as DNA, the CDR3 is TGTGCCAGCAGCTCCGGGACAACGAACACCGGGGAGCTGTTTTTT. Drawing the rest from reference TRBV7-3 and TRBJ2-2, the complete variable domain is GAGVSQTPSNKVTEKGKYVELRCDPISGHTALYWYRQSLGQGPEFLIYFQGTGAADDSGLPNDRFFAVRPEGSVSTLKIQRTERGDSAVYLCASSSGTTNTGELFFGEGSRLTVL.

The chain couples TRBV5-1 to TRBJ2-1; 7 nucleotides align to TRBD2. Per the germline V gene, CDR1 is SGHRS and CDR2 is YFSETQ. The CDR3 length is 14 residues. The V and J ends lost 5 bases and 9 bases, in that order; junction bases with no gene match: 11. The CDR3 DNA is TGCGCCAGCAGGGGCGGGAGCGGGGCCAGTGAGCAGTTCTTC. Translation: CASRGGSGASEQFF. Combining the CDR3 with reference TRBV5-1 and TRBJ2-1 gives the whole variable domain KAGVTQTPRYLIKTRGQQVTLSCSPISGHRSVSWYQQTPGQGLQFLFEYFSETQRNKGNFPGRFSGRQFSNSRSEMNVSTLELGDSALYLCASRGGSGASEQFFGPGTRLTVL.

This sequence joins TRBV29-1 and TRBJ2-1, with TRBD2 identical over 12 bases. Germline trimming cut 6 bases from V and 4 bases from J; bases unmatched to any gene: 10. The CDR3 has 16 amino acids. Germline V gene sequence: CDR1 SQVTM, CDR2 ANQGSEA. The CDR3 here is CSVKGLAGHHYNEQFF. In DNA, the CDR3 is TGCAGCGTAAAGGGACTAGCGGGCCATCATTACAATGAGCAGTTCTTC.

The rearrangement uses TRBV4-1 and TRBJ2-1; 7 nucleotides line up with TRBD2. Trimming at V came to 7 bases and at J to 6 bases, leaving 9 bases not matched to a gene. The CDR3 length is 14 residues. The germline V gene encodes CDR1 MGHRA and CDR2 YSYEKL. The CDR3 loop reads CASTAGVVSNEQFF. In DNA form, the CDR3 reads TGCGCCAGCACGGCGGGAGTGGTATCCAATGAGCAGTTCTTC.

V usage is TRBV7-9 and J usage is TRBJ1-1; D is unclear. The germline gives CDR1 SEHNR, CDR2 FQNEAQ (reference sequence). CDR3 length: 14 residues. The V gene lost 1 base and the J gene lost 0 bases, with 6 bases spanning the gap. CDR3 loop: CASSLGAVNTEAFF. CDR3 coding DNA: TGTGCCAGCAGCTTAGGGGCCGTGAACACTGAAGCTTTCTTT. Based on the CDR3 plus reference TRBV7-9 and TRBJ1-1, the full variable domain is DTGVSQNPRHKITKRGQNVTFRCDPISEHNRLYWYRQTLGQGPEFLTYFQNEAQLEKSRLLSDRFSAERPKGSFSTLEIQRTEQGDSAMYLCASSLGAVNTEAFFGQGTRLTVV.

The genes are TRBV19 and TRBJ2-3; 9 positions match TRBD2. CDR1 and CDR2 from the germline V gene are LNHDA and SQIVND (reference sequence). Losses at the gene ends were 0 bases for V and 5 bases for J; bases not matched to a gene: 6. There are 16 residues in the CDR3. Written as DNA, the CDR3 is TGTGCCAGTAGTATAGAACTAGCGGGTGCTGGAGATACGCAGTATTTT. Its protein is CASSIELAGAGDTQYF.

The chain joins TRBV23-1 to TRBJ1-5, with TRBD1 matching over 9 bases. TRBV23-1 is identified as an open reading frame with a role that is uncertain. The CDR3 extends over 16 amino acids. The junction had 0 bases not matched to a gene; V was cut back by 0 bases and J by 0 bases. CDR3 protein: CASSQSQGASNQPQHF. CDR3 nucleotide sequence: TGCGCCAGCAGTCAATCACAGGGGGCTAGCAATCAGCCCCAGCATTTT.

The chain carries TRBV6-5 and TRBJ2-3, with TRBD2 as a possible D gene (6 bases). Looked up from germline, CDR1 is MNHEY and CDR2 is SVGAGI. The V and J ends lost 9 bases and 0 bases respectively, with 10 bases between them. The CDR3 covers 13 residues. This CDR3 reads CASWRGSTDTQYF. The DNA for the CDR3 is TGTGCCAGTTGGAGGGGTAGCACAGATACGCAGTATTTT.

The rearrangement links TRBV12-5 to TRBJ2-5; D not resolved. The V and J ends lost 6 bases and 5 bases respectively, with 10 bases between them. The CDR3 loop spans 12 amino acids. CDR1 and CDR2 (germline): LGHNT, FRNRAP. CDR3 in amino acids: CASGLGGETQYF. CDR3 in DNA: TGTGCTAGTGGCCTAGGTGGGGAGACCCAGTACTTC.